This T cell receptor (beta chain) was sequenced during a study of Tregs in tolerant kidney transplant recipients. General study findings and limits: Biological reproducibility was not directly addressed, but technical replication error appeared minimal.

This clone was seen only a few times. What it binds is not known. Clones were read by immunoSEQ multiplex PCR, and TCRdb kept only the in-frame ones, dropping some. The sample has about 240,000 clones, around 82% seen once. Deletions cut 1 base from V and 6 bases from J, with 19 bases between. CDR3 length: 17 residues. CDR1 and CDR2 (germline): MGHRA, YSYEKL. Sequencing input: CD4+ T cells from blood. The rearrangement joins TRBV4-1 to TRBJ1-5; D not certain. This sequence was found in a human donor in good health. The chain's CDR3 is CASSQVTSGSYSQPQHF. The CDR3, as DNA: TGCGCCAGCAGCCAAGTTACTTCGGGTTCTTACAGTCAGCCCCAGCATTTT.